The T cell receptor (beta chain) described here comes from a study of identical twins. TCRdb used MiXCR to reprocess the 5' RACE reads, holding one entry per CDR3 protein. Of some 760,000 distinct CDR3 sequences detected, over 15% appear once; the ten largest clones hold approximately 14%. Every donor was a healthy Caucasian. This same sample was also taken into another study, of T cells expressing NK-cell markers.

The sequenced material came from PBMCs. This clonotype was sampled from a woman between 18 and 30 years old in good health.

The CDR3 reads CATSDTGVYNEQFF. The CDR3 DNA follows: TGTGCCACCAGTGATACAGGGGTCTACAATGAGCAGTTCTTC. This chain connects TRBV24-1 to TRBJ2-1; 7 bases are a match to TRBD1. The CDR3 is 14 residues long. Germline V gene lookup returns CDR1 KGHDR and CDR2 SFDVKD. V dropped 3 bases and J dropped 3; count of bases not matched to a gene: 1.